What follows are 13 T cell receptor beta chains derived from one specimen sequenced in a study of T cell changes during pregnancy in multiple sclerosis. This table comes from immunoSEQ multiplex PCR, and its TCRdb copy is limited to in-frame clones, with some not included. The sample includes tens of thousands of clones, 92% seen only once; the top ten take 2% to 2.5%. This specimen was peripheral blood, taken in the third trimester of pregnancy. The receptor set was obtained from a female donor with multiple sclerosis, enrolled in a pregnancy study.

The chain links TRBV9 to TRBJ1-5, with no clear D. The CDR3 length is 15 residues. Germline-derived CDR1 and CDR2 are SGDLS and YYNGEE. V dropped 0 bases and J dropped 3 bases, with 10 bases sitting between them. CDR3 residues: CASSVGGTPNQPQHF. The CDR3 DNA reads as TGTGCCAGCAGCGTAGGAGGAACCCCCAATCAGCCCCAGCATTTT.

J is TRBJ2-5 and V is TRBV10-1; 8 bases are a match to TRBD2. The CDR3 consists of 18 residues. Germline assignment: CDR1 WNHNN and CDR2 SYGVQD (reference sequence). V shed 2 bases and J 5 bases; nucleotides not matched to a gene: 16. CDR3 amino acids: CASSEMIAGPTPPETQYF. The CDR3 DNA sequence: TGCGCCAGCAGTGAGATGATAGCGGGACCTACTCCGCCGGAGACCCAGTACTTC.

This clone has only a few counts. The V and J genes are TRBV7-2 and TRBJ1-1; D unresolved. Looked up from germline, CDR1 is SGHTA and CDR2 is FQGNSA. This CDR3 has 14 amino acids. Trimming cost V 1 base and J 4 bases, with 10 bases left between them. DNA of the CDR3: TGTGCCAGCAGCTTAGGGCACTCGGGCACTGAAGCTTTCTTT. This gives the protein CASSLGHSGTEAFF. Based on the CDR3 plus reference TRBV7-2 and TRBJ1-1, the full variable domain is GAGVSQSPSNKVTEKGKDVELRCDPISGHTALYWYRQSLGQGLEFLIYFQGNSAPDKSGLPSDRFSAERTGGSVSTLTIQRTQQEDSAVYLCASSLGHSGTEAFFGQGTRLTVV.

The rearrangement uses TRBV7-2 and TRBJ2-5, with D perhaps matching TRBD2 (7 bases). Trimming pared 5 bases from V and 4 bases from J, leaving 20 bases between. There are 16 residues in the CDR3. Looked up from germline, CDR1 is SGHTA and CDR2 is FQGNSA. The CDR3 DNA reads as TGTGCCAGCAGCCCTAGGGGGGGGAGTAATCTAGAGACCCAGTACTTC. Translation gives CASSPRGGSNLETQYF.

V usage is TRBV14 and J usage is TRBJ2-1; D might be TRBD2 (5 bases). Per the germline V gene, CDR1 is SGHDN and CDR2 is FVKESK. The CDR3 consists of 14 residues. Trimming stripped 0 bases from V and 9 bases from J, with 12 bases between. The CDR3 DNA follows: TGTGCCAGCAGCCAAGAGGGGAGAGTATCTGAGCAGTTCTTC. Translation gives CASSQEGRVSEQFF.

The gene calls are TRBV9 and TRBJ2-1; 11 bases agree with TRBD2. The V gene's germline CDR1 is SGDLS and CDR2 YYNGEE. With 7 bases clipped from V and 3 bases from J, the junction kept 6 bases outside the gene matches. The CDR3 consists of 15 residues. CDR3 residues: CASGILAGGYNEQFF. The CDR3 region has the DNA TGTGCCAGCGGCATCCTAGCGGGAGGCTACAATGAGCAGTTCTTC.

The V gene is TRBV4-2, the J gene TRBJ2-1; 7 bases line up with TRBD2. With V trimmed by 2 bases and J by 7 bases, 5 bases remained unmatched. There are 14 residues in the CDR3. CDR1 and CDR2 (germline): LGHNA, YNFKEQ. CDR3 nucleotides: TGTGCCAGCAGCCAATGGGGGGGGGAAAATGAGCAGTTCTTC. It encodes CASSQWGGENEQFF.

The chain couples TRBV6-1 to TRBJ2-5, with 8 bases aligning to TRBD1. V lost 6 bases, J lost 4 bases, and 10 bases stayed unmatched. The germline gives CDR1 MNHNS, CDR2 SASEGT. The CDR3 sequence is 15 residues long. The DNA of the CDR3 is TGTGCCAGCAGCTTCCCCTCCGGACAGGGAGAGACCCAGTACTTC. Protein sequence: CASSFPSGQGETQYF.

Here the CDR3 DNA reads TGCGCCAGCAGCTTGGGACAGGGGCCATACGAGCAGTACTTC. Its translation: CASSLGQGPYEQYF. The chain joins TRBV5-1 to TRBJ2-7, with TRBD1 matching 8 bases. V shed 0 bases and J 4 bases; nucleotides not matched to a gene: 3. The germline CDR1 and CDR2 sequences are SGHRS and YFSETQ. The CDR3 loop spans 14 amino acids.

CDR3 amino acids: CASSSPRQGPTNEKLFF. CDR3 coding DNA: TGTGCCAGCAGCTCACCCCGGCAGGGTCCAACTAATGAAAAACTGTTTTTT. The chain employs TRBV7-9 and TRBJ1-4; the D gene is possibly TRBD1 (5 bases). The germline gives CDR1 SEHNR, CDR2 FQNEAQ (reference sequence). This CDR3 spans 17 amino acids. The V gene lost 4 bases and the J gene lost 0 bases, with 15 bases spanning the gap.

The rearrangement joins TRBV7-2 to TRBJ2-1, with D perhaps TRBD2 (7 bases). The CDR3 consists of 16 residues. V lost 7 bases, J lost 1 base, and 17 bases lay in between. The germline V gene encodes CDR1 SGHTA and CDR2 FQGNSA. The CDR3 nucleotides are TGTGCCAGCAACGAGGGAGGGGGAGCATCCTACAATGAGCAGTTCTTC. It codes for CASNEGGGASYNEQFF.

As DNA, the CDR3 is TGTGCCAGCAGTTCCCCCGGACTAGCGAGATACAATGAGCAGTTCTTC. Translated: CASSSPGLARYNEQFF. The rearrangement joins TRBV27 to TRBJ2-1; 9 bases are shared with TRBD2. V gave up 4 bases and J gave up 4 bases; unmatched junction bases: 8. This CDR3 region has 16 residues. Germline CDR1 reads MNHEY; CDR2 reads SMNVEV (reference sequence).

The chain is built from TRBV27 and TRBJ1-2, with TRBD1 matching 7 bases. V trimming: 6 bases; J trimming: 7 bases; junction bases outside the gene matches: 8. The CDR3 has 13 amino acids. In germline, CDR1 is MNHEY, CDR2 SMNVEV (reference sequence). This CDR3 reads CASSLTGFAGYTF. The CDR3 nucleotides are TGTGCCAGCAGCCTGACAGGGTTCGCTGGCTACACCTTC.